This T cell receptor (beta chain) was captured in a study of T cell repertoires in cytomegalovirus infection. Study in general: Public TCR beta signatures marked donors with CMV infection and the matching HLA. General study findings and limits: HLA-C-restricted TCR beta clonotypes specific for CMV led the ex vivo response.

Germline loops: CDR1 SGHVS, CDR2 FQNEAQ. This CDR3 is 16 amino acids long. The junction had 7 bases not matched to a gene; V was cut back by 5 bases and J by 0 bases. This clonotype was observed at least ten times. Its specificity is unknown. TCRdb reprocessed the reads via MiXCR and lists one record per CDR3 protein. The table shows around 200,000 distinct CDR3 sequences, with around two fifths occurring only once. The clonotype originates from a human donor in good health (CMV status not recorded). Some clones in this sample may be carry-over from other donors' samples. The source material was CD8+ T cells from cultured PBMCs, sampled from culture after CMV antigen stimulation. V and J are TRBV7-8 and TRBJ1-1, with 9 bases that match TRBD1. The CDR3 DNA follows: TGTGCCAGCAGCCCCTGGACAGGGGACATGAACACTGAAGCTTTCTTT. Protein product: CASSPWTGDMNTEAFF.